These T cell receptor beta chains were read from a single sample in a study of shared clonotypes between healthy human individuals. Clones were sequenced by immunoSEQ multiplex PCR, and TCRdb holds only the in-frame ones, with some missing. This table has 2.3 million or so clones, approximately 93% appearing once. Sequencing was performed on naive CD4+ T cells from PBMCs. The receptors originated from a man younger than 30 in good health. Some clones in this sample may be carry-over from other donors' samples. CDR3s include the opening cysteine and the closing phenylalanine or tryptophan. The D gene is left open where the match is weak. Only part of the rows carry a size: once, few, many, or a class if the clone is expanded.

D | size | J | V | CDR3 | DNA
NA | NA | TRBJ2-7 | TRBV5-1 | CASSFTGFVHEQYF | TGCGCCAGCAGCTTCACGGGGTTCGTCCACGAGCAGTACTTC
NA | NA | TRBJ1-2 | TRBV29-1 | CSVCRSVVEGYTF | TGCAGCGTTTGCCGGTCAGTCGTGGAGGGCTACACCTTC
NA | once | TRBJ2-7 | TRBV6-5 | CASSYSSRFEQYF | TGTGCCAGCAGTTACTCATCCAGGTTCGAGCAGTACTTC
NA | once | TRBJ1-1 | TRBV7-9 | CASSLTNSMNTEAFF | TGTGCCAGCAGCTTAACCAACAGCATGAACACTGAAGCTTTCTTT
TRBD1 | NA | TRBJ1-5 | TRBV19 | CASSRGTGGFGNQPQHF | TGTGCCAGTAGCCGTGGAACAGGGGGCTTTGGCAATCAGCCCCAGCATTTT
NA | NA | TRBJ2-1 | TRBV19 | CASSRAWRASSYNEQFF | TGTGCCAGTAGCCGCGCGTGGCGCGCTAGCTCCTACAATGAGCAGTTCTTC
NA | NA | TRBJ2-5 | TRBV11-2 | CASSDQETQYF | TGTGCCAGCAGCGACCAAGAGACCCAGTACTTC
NA | NA | TRBJ2-2 | TRBV27 | CASRDYGGQLNTGELFF | TGTGCCAGCAGGGATTACGGGGGTCAGCTGAACACCGGGGAGCTGTTTTTT
NA | once | TRBJ2-1 | TRBV11-3 | CASSLRRVGYNEQFF | TGTGCCAGCAGCTTAAGGAGGGTGGGCTACAATGAGCAGTTCTTC
NA | NA | TRBJ2-1 | TRBV28 | CASRSTTTLNEQFF | TGTGCCAGCAGGTCAACAACCACTCTTAATGAGCAGTTCTTC
NA | NA | TRBJ2-5 | TRBV11-2 | CASRTDQGETQYF | TGTGCCAGCAGAACAGACCAGGGGGAGACCCAGTACTTC
TRBD2 | once | TRBJ2-7 | TRBV9 | CASSPGGPEQYF | TGTGCCAGCAGCCCGGGGGGGCCCGAGCAGTACTTC
NA | NA | TRBJ2-6 | TRBV9 | CASSVRGGSGANVLTF | TGTGCCAGCAGCGTCAGGGGCGGCTCTGGGGCCAACGTCCTGACTTTC
TRBD2 | NA | TRBJ2-7 | TRBV11-3 | CASSMGGRPYEQYF | TGTGCCAGCAGCATGGGCGGGAGGCCCTACGAGCAGTACTTC
NA | once | TRBJ2-3 | TRBV28 | CASWGRSRIDTQYF | TGTGCCAGTTGGGGTCGGTCCAGGATAGATACGCAGTATTTT
NA | NA | TRBJ2-6 | TRBV28 | CASSRQGGSRSGANVLTF | TGTGCCAGCAGTCGTCAAGGGGGTTCCCGCTCTGGGGCCAACGTCCTGACTTTC
TRBD1 | NA | TRBJ1-5 | TRBV28 | CASSLIRTGGNQPQHF | TGTGCCAGCAGTTTAATTCGGACAGGGGGCAATCAGCCCCAGCATTTT
NA | NA | TRBJ2-7 | TRBV9 | CASSVGLGGTEQYF | TGTGCCAGCAGCGTAGGTTTAGGTGGCACCGAGCAGTACTTC
NA | NA | TRBJ1-5 | TRBV2 | CASSEQGGNQPQHF | TGTGCCAGCAGTGAACAGGGAGGGAATCAGCCCCAGCATTTT
NA | NA | TRBJ1-5 | TRBV18 | CASSPSAGRWSNQPQHF | TGTGCCAGCTCACCGAGCGCAGGGAGGTGGAGCAATCAGCCCCAGCATTTT
NA | NA | TRBJ2-3 | TRBV7-2 | CASSLGLSTPPDTQYF | TGTGCCAGCAGCTTAGGCCTTAGTACCCCCCCAGATACGCAGTATTTT
TRBD1 | NA | TRBJ2-7 | TRBV4-1 | CASSPGQETYEQYF | TGCGCCAGCAGCCCGGGACAGGAAACCTACGAGCAGTACTTC
NA | NA | TRBJ2-5 | TRBV5-1 | CASSKGEGQETQYF | TGCGCCAGCAGTAAGGGGGAGGGGCAAGAGACCCAGTACTTC
NA | once | TRBJ1-2 | TRBV7-3 | CASSLRFGAGYTF | TGTGCCAGCAGCTTAAGGTTCGGCGCTGGCTACACCTTC